The sequence of this T cell receptor beta chain was determined in a study of blood T cell repertoires in COVID-19. The overall study: Sources were T cells, B-cell-depleted T cells, or PBMCs; the material itself was cDNA or gDNA.

Clones were sequenced by immunoSEQ multiplex PCR, and TCRdb holds only the in-frame ones, with some missing. The sample includes about 270,000 clones, less than 85% of them seen just once. The receptor comes from a woman aged 18-29 years with acute or convalescent COVID-19. Source material: peripheral blood.

CDR3 amino acids: CASSPVRADSGANVLTF. In DNA, the CDR3 is TGTGCCAGCTCACCGGTCAGGGCCGACTCTGGGGCCAACGTCCTGACTTTC. The chain employs TRBV18 and TRBJ2-6; maybe TRBD1 (5 bases). The CDR3 covers 17 residues. Trimming removed 3 bases at V and 0 bases at J, with 12 bases between. From germline, CDR1 is KGHSH and CDR2 LQKENI.